One sample yielded the 12 T cell receptor beta chains listed below, sequenced in a study of T cell repertoires in cytomegalovirus infection. Via MiXCR, TCRdb re-called the reads, giving one row per CDR3 protein. The sample has 250,000 or so distinct CDR3 sequences; about 15% are singletons. The sequenced sample was CD8+ T cells from PBMCs. These receptors originate from a human donor in good health (CMV status not recorded). Some clones in this sample may be carry-over from other donors' samples.

This clonotype was seen at least ten times. The chain uses TRBV19 and TRBJ1-1, with TRBD1 matching over 7 bases. Germline V gene sequence: CDR1 LNHDA, CDR2 SQIVND (reference sequence). The CDR3 spans 13 residues. V shed 6 bases, J shed 8 bases, and the junction held 9 bases outside the gene matches. In DNA form, the CDR3 reads TGTGCCAGTAGCCGACCTGGGACAGCCGAAGCTTTCTTT. This codes for CASSRPGTAEAFF.

This chain joins TRBV7-9 and TRBJ1-1, with TRBD1 identical over 8 bases. The germline V gene encodes CDR1 SEHNR and CDR2 FQNEAQ (reference sequence). CDR3 length: 14 amino acids. This CDR3 is CVGKTGGYGTEAFF. In DNA form, the CDR3 reads TGTGTCGGCAAAACAGGGGGTTACGGCACTGAAGCTTTCTTT.

This chain links TRBV28 with TRBJ2-7; 9 bases map to TRBD1. The CDR3 totals 17 residues. The ends lost 8 bases at V and 1 base at J; junction bases unmatched: 15. The V gene's germline CDR1 is MDHEN and CDR2 SYDVKM. The CDR3 DNA reads TGTGCCAGCGTTGGGGAACCAGGGACAGGGCGATCCTACGAGCAGTACTTC. Amino acids: CASVGEPGTGRSYEQYF.

The chain carries TRBV6-4 and TRBJ2-3; 8 positions agree with TRBD2. CDR1 is MRHNA and CDR2 is SNTAGT in the germline V gene. The CDR3 spans 18 residues. The V gene end was trimmed by 6 bases and the J gene end by 6 bases; junction bases not matched to a gene: 20. The CDR3 DNA sequence: TGTGCCAGCAGCAAATCCGGGAGGGGAGCGGGGACGAGGGATACGCAGTATTTT. Amino acids: CASSKSGRGAGTRDTQYF.

There are a few counts of this clonotype. The V gene is TRBV9, the J gene TRBJ1-2; TRBD1 is a possible D gene (5 bases). This CDR3 spans 12 amino acids. CDR1 is SGDLS, CDR2 YYNGEE, per germline. Trimming removed 0 bases from V and 10 bases from J, with 10 bases in between. CDR3 DNA: TGTGCCAGCAGCGTAGAGGCGGGGGTCTACACCTTC. This encodes CASSVEAGVYTF. The full variable domain, rest sourced from reference TRBV9 and TRBJ1-2, is DSGVTQTPKHLITATGQRVTLRCSPRSGDLSVYWYQQSLDQGLQFLIQYYNGEERAKGNILERFSAQQFPDLHSELNLSSLELGDSALYFCASSVEAGVYTFGSGTRLTVV.

This clonotype was seen repeatedly, ten times or more. V is TRBV7-8 and J is TRBJ1-1; 8 bases are a match to TRBD1. The V and J ends lost 5 bases and 3 bases, in that order; junction bases with no gene match: 14. CDR3 length equals 17 residues. CDR1 is SGHVS and CDR2 is FQNEAQ in the germline V gene. CDR3 DNA: TGTGCCAGCAGCCCACAACGACAGGGGAAGCTGTACACTGAAGCTTTCTTT. It yields the protein CASSPQRQGKLYTEAFF.

This clonotype showed up just a few times. The gene calls are TRBV9 and TRBJ1-6, with D unresolved. Trimming left V 3 bases short and J 6 bases short, with 4 bases between. There are 12 residues in the CDR3. From germline, CDR1 is SGDLS and CDR2 YYNGEE. CDR3: CASSAFNSPLHF. As DNA, the CDR3 is TGTGCCAGCAGCGCGTTTAATTCACCCCTCCACTTT.

The chain employs TRBV29-1 and TRBJ1-2, with a possible D match to TRBD1 (5 bases). V lost 0 bases and J lost 3, with 14 bases in between. This CDR3 has 15 residues. Germline V lookup: CDR1 SQVTM, CDR2 ANQGSEA. CDR3 residues: CSVEDRWGGYYGYTF. CDR3 nucleotide sequence: TGCAGCGTTGAAGATCGTTGGGGGGGGTACTATGGCTACACCTTC.

A note on this clonotype: This may stem from a read error, because a much larger clone lies one nucleotide away. The chain couples TRBV7-2 to TRBJ2-7; 10 positions agree with TRBD1. The tail of the sequence fits TRBJ2-1 better, so the J call may be wrong. There are 16 residues in the CDR3. Germline V CDR1 and CDR2: SGHTA, FQGNSA. The CDR3: CASSFGTGVPSYEQFF. The CDR3 DNA sequence: TGTGCCAGCAGCTTCGGGACAGGGGTCCCCTCCTACGAGCAGTTCTTC.

This clonotype appeared many times. The chain uses TRBV7-9 and TRBJ2-5; 9 nucleotides agree with TRBD1. Germline V CDR1 and CDR2: SEHNR, FQNEAQ (reference sequence). J gave up 2 bases and V 3 bases, and 7 bases lay outside the gene matches. The CDR3 sequence is 16 residues long. In DNA form, the CDR3 reads TGTGCCAGCAGCTTGATTGGACAGGGGCTTCAAGAGACCCAGTACTTC. This translates into CASSLIGQGLQETQYF.

This clonotype has at least ten counts. The chain is built from TRBV7-2 and TRBJ2-7, with 7 bases fitting TRBD1. Germline V gene lookup returns CDR1 SGHTA and CDR2 FQGNSA. V was clipped by 5 bases and J by 2 bases; unmatched bases: 9. The CDR3 extends over 15 amino acids. As DNA, the CDR3 is TGTGCCAGCAGCCCCGAGGGACAGAGTCCCTACGAGCAGTACTTC. This codes for CASSPEGQSPYEQYF.

This sequence joins TRBV7-9 and TRBJ2-7; maybe TRBD1 (5 bases). The CDR3 covers 15 residues. Germline-derived CDR1 and CDR2 are SEHNR and FQNEAQ (reference sequence). The ends were cut back, 1 base at V and 2 bases at J, with 12 bases in the middle. The CDR3 sequence is CASSLVAGKPYEQYF. For the CDR3, the DNA is TGTGCCAGCAGCTTAGTCGCAGGGAAGCCCTACGAGCAGTACTTC.